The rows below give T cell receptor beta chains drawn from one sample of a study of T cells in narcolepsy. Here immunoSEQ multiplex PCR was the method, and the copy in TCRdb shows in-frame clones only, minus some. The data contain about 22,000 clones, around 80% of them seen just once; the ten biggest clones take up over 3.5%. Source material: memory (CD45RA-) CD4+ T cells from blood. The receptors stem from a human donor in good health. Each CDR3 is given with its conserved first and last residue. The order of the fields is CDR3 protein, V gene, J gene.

CDR3aa: CASSEVGGGSYNEQFF
v_gene: TRBV6-9
j_gene: TRBJ2-1

CDR3aa: CASSEGGLGNEKLFF
v_gene: TRBV6-1
j_gene: TRBJ1-4

CDR3aa: CASSVGVLPYEQYF
v_gene: TRBV9
j_gene: NA

CDR3aa: CASSVQGRNEKLFF
v_gene: TRBV6-4
j_gene: TRBJ1-4

CDR3aa: CASSATGLSGNTIYF
v_gene: TRBV19
j_gene: TRBJ1-3

CDR3aa: CASSIRRGGNLRANVLTF
v_gene: TRBV7-2
j_gene: TRBJ2-6

CDR3aa: CASSPGARERMAGYTF
v_gene: TRBV5-4
j_gene: TRBJ1-2

CDR3aa: CASSISPGRGYNEQFF
v_gene: TRBV19
j_gene: TRBJ2-1

CDR3aa: CASSTRDFKNGDTQYF
v_gene: TRBV9
j_gene: TRBJ2-3

CDR3aa: CASSPRLAGGLGTDTQYF
v_gene: TRBV2
j_gene: TRBJ2-3

CDR3aa: CASSPFDGPSGANVLTF
v_gene: TRBV18
j_gene: TRBJ2-6

CDR3aa: CASSIQVGAQETQYF
v_gene: TRBV19
j_gene: TRBJ2-5

CDR3aa: CRAPGLRRGGDRELLCYGYTF
v_gene: TRBV29-1
j_gene: TRBJ1-2

CDR3aa: CASSLGVRARGTFSTDTQYF
v_gene: TRBV7-8
j_gene: TRBJ2-3

CDR3aa: CASSEHNNYGYTF
v_gene: TRBV6-5
j_gene: TRBJ1-2

CDR3aa: CASSIVGRLGTEAFF
v_gene: TRBV19
j_gene: TRBJ1-1

CDR3aa: CASSLRPPGTANNEQFF
v_gene: TRBV7-2
j_gene: TRBJ2-1

CDR3aa: CASTPHGGGNNEQFF
v_gene: TRBV6-5
j_gene: TRBJ2-1

CDR3aa: CASSPTSPGTFFNEQFF
v_gene: TRBV10-1
j_gene: TRBJ2-1

CDR3aa: CASSQPILNTEAFF
v_gene: TRBV4-1
j_gene: TRBJ1-1

CDR3aa: CASSYLTSGPYNEQFF
v_gene: TRBV6-6
j_gene: TRBJ2-1

CDR3aa: CASSLNTWGTDTQYF
v_gene: TRBV11-3
j_gene: TRBJ2-3